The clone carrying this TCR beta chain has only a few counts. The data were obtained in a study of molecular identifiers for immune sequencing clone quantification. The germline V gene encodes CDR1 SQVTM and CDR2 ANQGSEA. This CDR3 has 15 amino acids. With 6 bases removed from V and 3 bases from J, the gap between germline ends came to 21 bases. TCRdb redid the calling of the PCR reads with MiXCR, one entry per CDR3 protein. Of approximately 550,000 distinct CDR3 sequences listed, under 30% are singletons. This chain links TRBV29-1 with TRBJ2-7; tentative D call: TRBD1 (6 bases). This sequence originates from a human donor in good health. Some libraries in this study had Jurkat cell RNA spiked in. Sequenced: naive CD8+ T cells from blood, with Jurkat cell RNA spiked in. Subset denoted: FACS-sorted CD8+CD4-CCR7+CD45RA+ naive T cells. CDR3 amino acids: CSVEGSRTEGYEQYF. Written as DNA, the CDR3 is TGCAGCGTCGAGGGGTCAAGGACAGAAGGCTACGAGCAGTACTTC.